Shown below are 19 T cell receptor beta chains from a single sample sequenced in a study of cytomegalovirus exposure and HLA in healthy donors (dated by TCRdb to 2016 to 2017). Libraries were built with the immunoSEQ multiplex PCR assay. For the multiplex PCR, a mixture combining 60 forward primers for TCR Vbeta segments and 13 reverse primers for TCR Jbeta segments was used. TCRdb obtained this table from immuneACCESS and retained in-frame rearrangements with V and J assigned. These tables miss some clones; where compared with another copy, unresolved V genes account for less than half of the shortfall, and the remainder is unexplained. A total of 80,000 or so clones appear in this sample, 55% to 85% of them only once. The ten largest clones represent around 10% of the sample. The sequencing input was PBMCs. The receptors were sampled from a woman aged 40 to 49 in good health and CMV-seropositive.

The chain uses TRBV6-1 and TRBJ2-7; weak D call: TRBD1 (6 bases). This CDR3 has 14 residues. Trimming shortened V by 4 bases and J by 3 bases, and 13 bases separated the two germline ends. Germline CDR1 and CDR2: MNHNS and SASEGT. In DNA form, the CDR3 reads TGTGCCAGCAGTGCGGACAGACGATACTACGAGCAGTACTTC. This sequence encodes CASSADRRYYEQYF.

The rearrangement links TRBV6-5 to TRBJ1-1; D uncertain. Germline CDR1 and CDR2: MNHEY and SVGAGI. CDR3 length: 16 residues. Trimming left V 0 bases short and J 0 bases short, with 11 bases between. Here the CDR3 DNA reads TGTGCCAGCAGTTACTCGGGTCGACGGGTGAACACTGAAGCTTTCTTT. Residues: CASSYSGRRVNTEAFF.

The chain combines TRBV7-2 with TRBJ1-2; a possible D gene is TRBD1 (6 bases). Germline values: CDR1 SGHTA, CDR2 FQGNSA. The CDR3 is 14 residues long. Trimming took 1 base from V and 3 from J, leaving 9 bases between them. CDR3 region: CASSLESGDYGYTF. CDR3 in DNA: TGTGCCAGCAGCTTAGAATCAGGGGACTATGGCTACACCTTC.

This clone was observed once. The J gene is TRBJ2-1, the V gene TRBV9; D is unresolved. Per the germline V gene, CDR1 is SGDLS and CDR2 is YYNGEE. This CDR3 has 14 residues. V lost 3 bases, J lost 7 bases, and 14 bases lay in between. The CDR3 DNA follows: TGTGCCAGCAGCGCATTCTCCGTGGAGAATGAGCAGTTCTTC. Protein product: CASSAFSVENEQFF.

The chain carries TRBV7-8 and TRBJ2-5; TRBD1 might be the D (5 bases). The CDR3 contains 15 residues. The V gene's germline CDR1 is SGHVS and CDR2 FQNEAQ. V lost 6 bases and J 1 base, leaving 15 bases between the germline ends. The CDR3 loop reads CASSSRNQGQETQYF. CDR3 DNA: TGTGCCAGCAGTTCCCGGAACCAGGGCCAAGAGACCCAGTACTTC.

The chain links TRBV4-1 to TRBJ1-2; TRBD1 aligns across 8 bases. The V gene end was trimmed by 5 bases and the J gene end by 2 bases; junction bases not matched to a gene: 7. This CDR3 is built from 15 residues. The germline V gene has CDR1 MGHRA and CDR2 YSYEKL. This chain's CDR3 is CASSGQGSLNYGYTF. The CDR3, as DNA: TGCGCCAGCAGCGGACAGGGATCCCTCAACTATGGCTACACCTTC.

The chain employs TRBV5-1 and TRBJ2-1; D might be TRBD2 (6 bases). CDR1 is SGHRS and CDR2 is YFSETQ in the germline V gene. The CDR3 runs to 14 residues. The ends were cut back, 4 bases at V and 7 bases at J, with 15 bases in the middle. DNA of the CDR3: TGCGCCAGCAGCCCCCGAGCGGGTGGGAATGAGCAGTTCTTC. The encoded protein is CASSPRAGGNEQFF.

The chain couples TRBV2 to TRBJ2-1, with 8 bases lining up with TRBD2. The CDR3 has 18 amino acids. The germline V gene encodes CDR1 SNHLY and CDR2 FYNNEI. With V trimmed by 6 bases and J by 0 bases, 13 bases remained unmatched. CDR3 in DNA: TGTGCCAGCAGGGCCGGCCCTACTAGCGGCCACTCCTACAATGAGCAGTTCTTC. It translates to CASRAGPTSGHSYNEQFF.

This chain links TRBV5-1 with TRBJ2-1; 13 nucleotides agree with TRBD2. The germline gives CDR1 SGHRS, CDR2 YFSETQ. The V gene end was trimmed by 2 bases and the J gene end by 0 bases; junction bases not matched to a gene: 5. The CDR3 has 18 amino acids. CDR3 loop: CASSFTLAGGPSYNEQFF. The CDR3, as DNA: TGCGCCAGCAGCTTCACACTAGCGGGAGGGCCCTCCTACAATGAGCAGTTCTTC.

The chain is built from TRBV5-1 and TRBJ2-3; 7 nucleotides align to TRBD1. Germline lookup yields CDR1 SGHRS and CDR2 YFSETQ. V gave up 2 bases and J gave up 0 bases; unmatched junction bases: 3. The CDR3 runs to 15 residues. DNA for the CDR3: TGCGCCAGCAGCTTACAGGGGAAGAGCACAGATACGCAGTATTTT. Amino acids: CASSLQGKSTDTQYF.

The chain couples TRBV4-1 to TRBJ2-3, with TRBD2 as a possible D gene (5 bases). The V end lost 0 bases, the J end lost 3 bases, and 13 bases lay between the germline ends. Germline-derived CDR1 and CDR2 are MGHRA and YSYEKL. CDR3 length: 16 residues. This chain's CDR3 is CASSQDAGIPTDTQYF. CDR3 nucleotide sequence: TGCGCCAGCAGCCAAGACGCCGGGATCCCTACAGATACGCAGTATTTT.

The genes are TRBV19 and TRBJ1-1; D might be TRBD1 (5 bases). CDR1 and CDR2 from the germline V gene are LNHDA and SQIVND (reference sequence). This CDR3 is built from 13 residues. V shed 7 bases and J shed 3 bases, with 12 bases lying between them. CDR3 DNA sequence: TGTGCCAGTAACCCACAGGATTACACTGAAGCTTTCTTT. Translated, it gives CASNPQDYTEAFF.

The gene calls are TRBV29-1 and TRBJ1-5, with TRBD1 as a possible D gene (6 bases). The CDR3 consists of 14 residues. Germline values: CDR1 SQVTM, CDR2 ANQGSEA. Trimming took off 4 bases at V and 3 bases at J, with 13 bases between the two ends. The CDR3 protein is CSVGEGGPNQPQHF. The CDR3, as DNA: TGCAGCGTTGGTGAAGGGGGACCCAATCAGCCCCAGCATTTT.

V usage is TRBV6-5 and J usage is TRBJ1-1; D gene unclear. CDR1 MNHEY and CDR2 SVGAGI come from the germline V gene. This CDR3 contains 13 residues. The V end lost 5 bases, the J end lost 4 bases, and 11 bases lay between the germline ends. This CDR3 is CASSESRSTEAFF. The CDR3 DNA sequence: TGTGCCAGCAGTGAATCCAGGTCCACTGAAGCTTTCTTT.

The J gene is TRBJ1-1, the V gene TRBV7-9; 7 bases line up with TRBD1. The CDR3 has 17 residues. The V segment lost 5 bases and the J segment 8 bases; nucleotides outside the gene matches: 20. CDR1 and CDR2 (germline): SEHNR, FQNEAQ (reference sequence). CDR3 sequence: CASSPREGAAGFQEAFF. CDR3 nucleotide sequence: TGTGCCAGCAGCCCGCGGGAGGGGGCGGCGGGATTCCAAGAAGCTTTCTTT.

A few counts support this clone. The J gene is TRBJ1-1, the V gene TRBV19; 7 bases line up with TRBD1. The CDR3 has 14 amino acids. The V gene end was trimmed by 5 bases and the J gene end by 7 bases; junction bases not matched to a gene: 10. The germline gives CDR1 LNHDA, CDR2 SQIVND (reference sequence). CDR3 sequence reads: CASSALAGGGEAFF. The CDR3 nucleotides are TGTGCCAGTAGTGCCCTTGCAGGGGGAGGTGAAGCTTTCTTT.

The V gene is TRBV7-8, the J gene TRBJ1-2, with no clear D. The ends were cut back, 5 bases at V and 7 bases at J, with 17 bases in the middle. This CDR3 is 14 amino acids long. Germline V gene lookup returns CDR1 SGHVS and CDR2 FQNEAQ. CDR3 sequence (DNA): TGTGCCAGCAGCCCCTTACACGGGGTAGGTGGCTACACCTTC. Residues: CASSPLHGVGGYTF.

V is TRBV7-2 and J is TRBJ2-7; 13 nucleotides agree with TRBD2. Looked up from germline, CDR1 is SGHTA and CDR2 is FQGNSA. Germline trimming cut 1 base from V and 3 bases from J; bases unmatched to any gene: 9. The CDR3 is 18 amino acids. The CDR3 DNA sequence: TGTGCCAGCAGCTTAGTTGTGACTAGCGGGGGGCCTAGCTACGAGCAGTACTTC. Amino acids: CASSLVVTSGGPSYEQYF.

This clone was detected only a few times. This rearrangement joins TRBV30 to TRBJ2-1; TRBD2 matches 10 bases. With V trimmed by 3 bases and J by 5 bases, 10 bases remained unmatched. Germline V lookup: CDR1 GTSNPN, CDR2 SVGIG (reference sequence). The CDR3 length is 16 residues. The CDR3 DNA reads as TGTGCCTGGAGGGGCCCTAGCGGGAGTCGAGACAATGAGCAGTTCTTC. This encodes CAWRGPSGSRDNEQFF.